Presented here are 18 T cell receptor beta chains from one specimen sequenced in a study of post-analysis software for immune sequencing data. Study observations and caveats: TRBV5-6, TRBV5-1 and TRBV20-1 belonged to a set of about 5 TRBV segments that were more frequent in patients than controls.

Carried by the TCR beta cDNA libraries were unique molecular identifiers. TCRdb called the PCR reads again in MiXCR, with one record for every CDR3 protein. The top ten hold approximately 4.4% of the sample, which has 740,000 or so distinct CDR3 sequences, roughly 50% seen once. These receptors lack a known antigen. The sample taken for sequencing was blood. The receptors derive from a girl between 5 and 17 years old with multiple sclerosis.

The chain has TRBV18 and TRBJ1-6; D unclear. The germline V gene has CDR1 KGHSH and CDR2 LQKENI. Trimming cost V 2 bases and J 6 bases, with 14 bases left between them. The CDR3 runs 16 residues. CDR3 bases: TGTGCCAGCTCACCAAATAGGCTCGGGTCTAATTCACCCCTCCACTTT. Translating it yields CASSPNRLGSNSPLHF.

Comment on this clonotype: Germline and junction disagree at one end, which may indicate a read error. The J gene is TRBJ2-7, the V gene TRBV7-7, with D maybe TRBD2 (5 bases). The length of the CDR3 is 15 residues. CDR1 and CDR2 (germline): SSHAT, FNYEAQ (reference sequence). DNA for the CDR3: TGTGCTAGCAGCTTAGCGACGGTTCCCGTCTACGAGAAGTACTTC. Its translation: CASSLATVPVYEKYF.

V and J are TRBV2 and TRBJ2-2, with 7 bases aligning to TRBD1. CDR1 and CDR2 (germline): SNHLY, FYNNEI. The V segment lost 6 bases and the J segment 2 bases; nucleotides outside the gene matches: 6. The CDR3 loop spans 15 amino acids. This chain's CDR3 is CASSDGTVNTGELFF. CDR3 coding DNA: TGTGCCAGCAGCGACGGGACAGTTAACACCGGGGAGCTGTTTTTT.

This clonotype occurred a few times. The chain is built from TRBV29-1 and TRBJ2-7, with D unresolved. Germline V gene lookup returns CDR1 SQVTM and CDR2 ANQGSEA. The germline V and J ends were trimmed by 5 bases and 0 bases, with 5 bases remaining between them. There are 11 residues in the CDR3. In nucleotides, the CDR3 is TGCAGCGTTTCCTTCTCCTACGAGCAGTACTTC. It translates to CSVSFSYEQYF.

The chain carries TRBV6-5 and TRBJ2-7; 9 bases are shared with TRBD2. Germline CDR1 reads MNHEY; CDR2 reads SVGAGI. The V segment lost 2 bases and the J segment 10 bases; nucleotides outside the gene matches: 12. The CDR3 contains 15 residues. The DNA of the CDR3 is TGTGCCAGCAGTTACGGGGCGGGGGGGGTTTGGCCCCAGTACTTC. Amino acid sequence: CASSYGAGGVWPQYF.

This clonotype was counted only a few times. J is TRBJ2-3 and V is TRBV27, with 15 positions matching TRBD2. The CDR3 sequence is 20 residues long. The V segment lost 5 bases and the J segment 3 bases; nucleotides outside the gene matches: 15. Germline V gives CDR1 MNHEY, CDR2 SMNVEV (reference sequence). The CDR3 is CASSAPGLAGGLASTDTQYF. CDR3 bases: TGTGCCAGCAGTGCCCCGGGACTAGCGGGAGGCCTAGCCTCTACAGATACGCAGTATTTT.

The V and J genes are TRBV7-2 and TRBJ1-2, with D unclear. V lost 0 bases to trimming and J lost 6 bases, with 14 bases between them. From germline, CDR1 is SGHTA and CDR2 FQGNSA. The CDR3 covers 15 residues. CDR3 region: CASSLAPAGRDGYTF. CDR3 nucleotide sequence: TGTGCCAGCAGCTTAGCGCCTGCGGGGAGGGATGGCTACACCTTC.

This clonotype was seen a few times. The V and J genes are TRBV12-3 or TRBV12-4 and TRBJ1-2; D unresolved. There are 11 residues in the CDR3. V was shortened by 10 bases and J by 7 bases, with 13 bases between the two germline ends. This CDR3 reads CAIRKGGGYTF. CDR3 sequence (DNA): TGTGCCATCAGGAAAGGTGGTGGCTACACCTTC.

The CDR3 nucleotides read TGTGCCAGCAGCCCAGGGGTTAGCGGGGGTCGCGGGGATACGCAGTATTTT. This codes for CASSPGVSGGRGDTQYF. The gene calls are TRBV11-2 and TRBJ2-3; TRBD2 agrees at 9 bases. The CDR3 is 17 residues long. Germline V CDR1 and CDR2: SGHAT, FQNNGV. Trimming took 5 bases from V and 6 from J; bases not matched to a gene: 15.

The chain combines TRBV5-1 with TRBJ2-1, with TRBD2 identical over 7 bases. J gave up 8 bases and V 6 bases, and 14 bases lay outside the gene matches. CDR1 is SGHRS, CDR2 YFSETQ, per germline. The CDR3 has 15 amino acids. This CDR3 reads CASNPSAGRVYEQFF. CDR3 DNA sequence: TGCGCCAGCAACCCCTCGGCGGGGAGGGTGTATGAGCAGTTCTTC. The complete variable domain, with remaining parts taken from reference TRBV5-1 and TRBJ2-1, reads KAGVTQTPRYLIKTRGQQVTLSCSPISGHRSVSWYQQTPGQGLQFLFEYFSETQRNKGNFPGRFSGRQFSNSRSEMNVSTLELGDSALYLCASNPSAGRVYEQFFGPGTRLTVL.

This chain connects TRBV5-1 to TRBJ1-4; a weak D match, TRBD1 (5 bases). The CDR3 covers 15 residues. The V end was cut by 1 base, the J end by 0 bases, with 7 bases between. Germline loops: CDR1 SGHRS, CDR2 YFSETQ. CDR3 amino acids: CASSLQGPTNEKLFF. CDR3 nucleotide sequence: TGCGCCAGCAGCTTGCAGGGCCCAACTAATGAAAAACTGTTTTTT.

The V gene is TRBV6-5, the J gene TRBJ2-5, with TRBD2 as a possible D gene (6 bases). The DNA end favors TRBJ2-1, so the J call may be wrong. The CDR3 is 15 amino acids. Germline-derived CDR1 and CDR2 are MNHEY and SVGAGI. The CDR3 nucleotides read TGTGCCAGCAGTTACTATGGGGGACTTCAAGAGACCCAGTTCTTC. Protein sequence: CASSYYGGLQETQFF.

The chain employs TRBV12-5 and TRBJ2-5; possibly TRBD2 for D (6 bases). This CDR3 is built from 14 residues. Germline CDR1 is LGHNT and CDR2 is FRNRAP. V was clipped by 6 bases and J by 2 bases, with 13 bases between them. As DNA, the CDR3 is TGTGCTAGTGGGTACGGGGGAGTACAAGAGACCCAGTACTTC. Translated: CASGYGGVQETQYF.

The rearrangement joins TRBV10-3 to TRBJ2-6; the D gene could be TRBD1 or TRBD2 (5 bases each). The germline V gene has CDR1 ENHRY and CDR2 SYGVKD. The CDR3 length is 17 residues. V was shortened by 3 bases and J by 2 bases, with 14 bases between the two germline ends. CDR3 nucleotides: TGTGCCATCAGTGACTATATGGGGGAAGCTGGGGCCAACGTCCTGACTTTC. It translates to CAISDYMGEAGANVLTF.

This clonotype was detected once. This rearrangement joins TRBV10-3 to TRBJ2-7, with 14 bases identical to TRBD2. The assigned J gene may be wrong: the sequence end matches TRBJ2-5 better. The CDR3 loop spans 16 amino acids. Germline V gene lookup returns CDR1 ENHRY and CDR2 SYGVKD. In nucleotides, the CDR3 is TGTGCCATCAGAGCTAAGGGACTAGCGGGAGATGAGACCCAGTACTTC. Translation gives CAIRAKGLAGDETQYF.

The chain uses TRBV15 and TRBJ2-5; 8 bases map to TRBD1. This CDR3 is built from 16 residues. The J segment lost 4 bases and the V segment lost 3 bases, leaving 10 bases of the junction unmatched. Germline lookup yields CDR1 LNHNV and CDR2 YYDKDF (reference sequence). The CDR3 protein is CATSSIRGREGETQYF. The CDR3 DNA reads as TGTGCCACCAGCAGCATCAGGGGGCGAGAGGGAGAGACCCAGTACTTC.

In DNA form, the CDR3 reads TGCAGTGCTAGAGATACGGACAGAGCCTACGAGCAGTACTTC. Translation gives CSARDTDRAYEQYF. V and J are TRBV20-1 and TRBJ2-7; possibly TRBD1 for D (6 bases). Trimming took off 0 bases at V and 2 bases at J, with 11 bases between the two ends. The CDR3 has 14 residues. Germline assignment: CDR1 DFQATT and CDR2 SNEGSKA (reference sequence).

The chain couples TRBV15 to TRBJ2-3; D is perhaps TRBD2 (6 bases). The CDR3 spans 17 residues. V lost 3 bases, J lost 0 bases, and 16 bases lay in between. In germline, CDR1 is LNHNV, CDR2 YYDKDF (reference sequence). CDR3: CATSRDYGAASTDTQYF. CDR3 nucleotides: TGTGCCACCAGCAGGGACTATGGAGCGGCTAGCACAGATACGCAGTATTTT. Variable domain in full (rest from reference TRBV15 and TRBJ2-3): DAMVIQNPRYQVTQFGKPVTLSCSQTLNHNVMYWYQQKSSQAPKLLFHYYDKDFNNEADTPDNFQSRRPNTSFCFLDIRSPGLGDTAMYLCATSRDYGAASTDTQYFGPGTRLTVL.